This is a list of T cell receptor beta chains from one sample in a study of graft-versus-host responses after intestinal transplantation. Clones were sequenced by immunoSEQ multiplex PCR, and TCRdb holds only the in-frame ones, with some missing. The sample includes 17,000 or so clones, about 89% seen only once; the top ten take 51%. The specimen comprised bone marrow, sampled approximately 120 days after transplant. These receptors were collected from a human patient who received an intestinal transplant, so some T cells may come from the graft donor. Each CDR3 is given with its conserved first and last residue. The order of the fields is V gene, D gene, J gene, clone size, CDR3 protein, CDR3 DNA. D genes are given only for firm matches. Size is omitted from some rows. Given values are once, few, many or a class for expanded clones.

V gene: TRBV6-1; D gene: NA; J gene: TRBJ2-7; clone size: NA; CDR3 protein: CASSNRLEGNEQYF; CDR3 DNA: TGTGCCAGCAGTAATCGACTGGAGGGAAACGAGCAGTACTTC
V gene: TRBV11-3; D gene: TRBD2; J gene: TRBJ2-1; clone size: NA; CDR3 protein: CASSFRLAGVNEQFF; CDR3 DNA: TGTGCCAGCAGCTTCAGACTAGCGGGAGTCAATGAGCAGTTCTTC
V gene: TRBV18; D gene: NA; J gene: TRBJ1-5; clone size: NA; CDR3 protein: CASSPLERVPPQHF; CDR3 DNA: TGTGCCAGCTCACCACTGGAGAGAGTCCCGCCCCAGCATTTT
V gene: TRBV27; D gene: NA; J gene: TRBJ1-2; clone size: NA; CDR3 protein: CASSLTGPLGYGYTF; CDR3 DNA: TGTGCCAGCAGTTTGACAGGACCTCTTGGCTATGGCTACACCTTC
V gene: TRBV2; D gene: NA; J gene: TRBJ2-3; clone size: NA; CDR3 protein: CASRADPTSTDTQYF; CDR3 DNA: TGTGCCAGCAGAGCCGACCCGACTAGCACAGATACGCAGTATTTT
V gene: TRBV11-1; D gene: NA; J gene: TRBJ1-3; clone size: NA; CDR3 protein: CASSSWDSGNTIYF; CDR3 DNA: TGTGCCAGCAGCTCTTGGGACTCTGGAAACACCATATATTTT
V gene: TRBV9; D gene: NA; J gene: TRBJ2-1; clone size: NA; CDR3 protein: CASSPHGVEGYDEQFF; CDR3 DNA: TGTGCCAGCAGCCCCCACGGGGTGGAGGGGTATGATGAGCAGTTCTTC
V gene: TRBV5-6; D gene: NA; J gene: TRBJ2-3; clone size: NA; CDR3 protein: CASSYQGITDTQYF; CDR3 DNA: TGTGCCAGCAGCTATCAGGGGATTACAGATACGCAGTATTTT
V gene: TRBV13; D gene: TRBD2; J gene: TRBJ2-7; clone size: once; CDR3 protein: CASSPAGAGVAGEQYF; CDR3 DNA: TGTGCCAGCAGCCCAGCAGGAGCGGGAGTTGCCGGGGAGCAGTACTTC
V gene: TRBV11-2; D gene: NA; J gene: TRBJ1-2; clone size: few; CDR3 protein: CASSAGQRSNYGYTF; CDR3 DNA: TGTGCCAGCAGCGCCGGACAGAGGTCTAACTATGGCTACACCTTC